These T cell receptor beta chains were read from a single sample in a study of cytomegalovirus exposure and HLA in healthy donors. The table came from immunoSEQ multiplex PCR; TCRdb's copy has only in-frame clones and leaves some out. The sample yields under 200,000 clones, around 84% seen once. Input material: PBMCs. The receptors shown here come from a male donor in good health and CMV-seropositive. Each CDR3 is given with its conserved first and last residue. D genes are given only for firm matches.

j_call: TRBJ1-2; d_call: -; cdr3_length: 13; v_call: TRBV25-1; cdr3_aa: CASSVKGGGGYTF
j_call: TRBJ2-7; d_call: TRBD1; cdr3_length: 15; v_call: TRBV28; cdr3_aa: CASRDSGQGVNEQYF
j_call: TRBJ1-1; d_call: -; cdr3_length: 15; v_call: TRBV19; cdr3_aa: CASLTPGRMNTEAFF
j_call: TRBJ1-2; d_call: -; cdr3_length: 13; v_call: TRBV6-1; cdr3_aa: CASSETGGLGYTF
j_call: TRBJ1-2; d_call: -; cdr3_length: 12; v_call: TRBV7-9; cdr3_aa: CSSSFAGDGYTF
j_call: TRBJ1-1; d_call: TRBD1; cdr3_length: 17; v_call: TRBV7-9; cdr3_aa: CASSLAPRDRENTEAFF
j_call: TRBJ2-3; d_call: TRBD2; cdr3_length: 17; v_call: TRBV7-2; cdr3_aa: CASSFRTSGSGADTQYF
j_call: TRBJ2-1; d_call: TRBD1; cdr3_length: 13; v_call: TRBV7-2; cdr3_aa: CASSRTGAHEQFF
j_call: TRBJ1-1; d_call: TRBD1; cdr3_length: 16; v_call: TRBV6-1; cdr3_aa: CASSAGGQSLQGEAFF
j_call: TRBJ2-7; d_call: TRBD2; cdr3_length: 14; v_call: TRBV5-6; cdr3_aa: CASSFPGLASEQYF
j_call: TRBJ2-3; d_call: TRBD1; cdr3_length: 17; v_call: TRBV7-6; cdr3_aa: CASSSMTGTGYTDTQYF
j_call: TRBJ2-2; d_call: TRBD1; cdr3_length: 15; v_call: TRBV7-2; cdr3_aa: CASSRTGSNTGELFF
j_call: TRBJ2-1; d_call: -; cdr3_length: 15; v_call: TRBV6-6; cdr3_aa: CASLLGGFTYNEQFF
j_call: TRBJ1-1; d_call: -; cdr3_length: 15; v_call: TRBV23-1; cdr3_aa: CARRGVTGGGSEAFF
j_call: TRBJ1-1; d_call: TRBD1; cdr3_length: 16; v_call: TRBV6-6; cdr3_aa: CASSQRQGRMNTEAFF
j_call: TRBJ1-4; d_call: -; cdr3_length: 14; v_call: TRBV6-6; cdr3_aa: CASSLDSYNEKLFF
j_call: TRBJ2-6; d_call: -; cdr3_length: 16; v_call: TRBV19; cdr3_aa: CASSMPLGAGANVLTF
j_call: TRBJ1-5; d_call: TRBD1; cdr3_length: 15; v_call: TRBV29-1; cdr3_aa: CSVKMTGEGTQPQHF
j_call: TRBJ1-4; d_call: -; cdr3_length: 15; v_call: TRBV5-1; cdr3_aa: CASSFDVQDNEKLFF
j_call: TRBJ1-1; d_call: -; cdr3_length: 15; v_call: TRBV7-2; cdr3_aa: CASSLLALMAAEAFF
j_call: TRBJ2-1; d_call: -; cdr3_length: 15; v_call: TRBV19; cdr3_aa: CASSIAGANNNEQFF
j_call: TRBJ1-1; d_call: TRBD1; cdr3_length: 18; v_call: TRBV15; cdr3_aa: CATSRGPGQGYGDTEAFF
j_call: TRBJ1-5; d_call: -; cdr3_length: 14; v_call: TRBV28; cdr3_aa: CASSPLGGAQPQHF
j_call: TRBJ2-7; d_call: -; cdr3_length: 11; v_call: TRBV6-1; cdr3_aa: CASSGAGEQYF
j_call: TRBJ2-1; d_call: TRBD2; cdr3_length: 16; v_call: TRBV19; cdr3_aa: CASSGGGSGGLNEQFF
j_call: TRBJ1-5; d_call: -; cdr3_length: 15; v_call: TRBV30; cdr3_aa: CAWSPLSLSNQPQHF
j_call: TRBJ2-3; d_call: TRBD1; cdr3_length: 17; v_call: TRBV4-3; cdr3_aa: CASSQGAGTGSTDTQYF
j_call: TRBJ1-3; d_call: -; cdr3_length: 15; v_call: TRBV7-9; cdr3_aa: CASSLGGLSGNTIYF
j_call: TRBJ1-1; d_call: -; cdr3_length: 12; v_call: TRBV14; cdr3_aa: CATGRSNTEAFF
j_call: TRBJ1-4; d_call: -; cdr3_length: 15; v_call: TRBV7-9; cdr3_aa: CASSLVQGVKEKLFF
j_call: TRBJ1-1; d_call: -; cdr3_length: 14; v_call: TRBV6-1; cdr3_aa: CASSDFREATEAFF
j_call: TRBJ2-1; d_call: -; cdr3_length: 15; v_call: TRBV6-4; cdr3_aa: CASSDSSRDYNEQFF
j_call: TRBJ1-2; d_call: TRBD1; cdr3_length: 14; v_call: TRBV7-2; cdr3_aa: CASSPPDRVYGYTF
j_call: TRBJ2-1; d_call: -; cdr3_length: 15; v_call: TRBV5-4; cdr3_aa: CASSLGGSSYNEQFF
j_call: TRBJ1-1; d_call: -; cdr3_length: 14; v_call: TRBV7-8; cdr3_aa: CASSLNFRNTEAFF
j_call: TRBJ1-4; d_call: -; cdr3_length: 12; v_call: TRBV29-1; cdr3_aa: CSVVSSGEKLFF
j_call: TRBJ1-1; d_call: -; cdr3_length: 13; v_call: TRBV7-2; cdr3_aa: CASSLGGRVRAFF
j_call: TRBJ2-3; d_call: -; cdr3_length: 12; v_call: TRBV28; cdr3_aa: CASSTSTDTQYF
j_call: TRBJ1-2; d_call: -; cdr3_length: 12; v_call: TRBV28; cdr3_aa: CASSSTQYGYTF
j_call: TRBJ2-1; d_call: -; cdr3_length: 11; v_call: TRBV6-5; cdr3_aa: CASSLYNEQFF
j_call: TRBJ1-5; d_call: TRBD1; cdr3_length: 14; v_call: TRBV9; cdr3_aa: CASSSGGDNQPQHF
j_call: TRBJ1-5; d_call: -; cdr3_length: 17; v_call: TRBV30; cdr3_aa: CAWSPTRGQASNQPQHF
j_call: TRBJ1-2; d_call: -; cdr3_length: 13; v_call: TRBV9; cdr3_aa: CASSVVPGEGYTF
j_call: TRBJ2-6; d_call: TRBD1; cdr3_length: 16; v_call: TRBV10-3; cdr3_aa: CAINGGQDSGANVLTF
j_call: TRBJ2-1; d_call: TRBD1; cdr3_length: 17; v_call: TRBV7-2; cdr3_aa: CASSPYDRVSSYNEQFF
j_call: TRBJ2-3; d_call: TRBD1; cdr3_length: 15; v_call: TRBV5-6; cdr3_aa: CASSFPDRGRDTQYF
j_call: TRBJ2-1; d_call: -; cdr3_length: 15; v_call: TRBV6-5; cdr3_aa: CASSYQGNDYNEQFF
j_call: TRBJ1-5; d_call: -; cdr3_length: 14; v_call: TRBV7-2; cdr3_aa: CASSFKTEGQPQHF
j_call: TRBJ1-5; d_call: TRBD1; cdr3_length: 15; v_call: TRBV7-2; cdr3_aa: CASSFWTGGNQPQHF